This T cell receptor beta chain originates from a study of persistence of HIV-infected CD4 T cells. Across the study: Isolated cells were CMV- and HIV-1 Gag-responding CD4+ T cells. Study-wide results and limits: TCR analyses could not target the rare provirus-carrying CMV-responding cells. CMV- and Gag-responding cells had lower TCRbeta richness than CD3/CD28-responding cells.

An overlapping HIV-1 Gag peptide pool stimulated these cells at 0.95 to 1 ug/peptide/mL. Sorted nonresponding memory CD4+ T cells were CD40L-negative, CD69-negative, CD45RO-high. Anti-CD28/CD49d costimulation, CD40-blocking antibody and enfuvirtide were given to CD8-depleted PBMCs for about 18 hours. Only a few counts were recorded for this clone. No antigen is known for it. This was the immunoSEQ version 4 assay in survey mode. Generated by immunoSEQ multiplex PCR, the TCRdb table keeps only in-frame clones and is missing some. The table shows roughly 60,000 clones, with about 81% occurring only once. The CDR3 contains 11 residues. The V end lost 1 base, the J end lost 10 bases, and 5 bases lay between the germline ends.

This specimen was CD4+ T cells sorted from PBMCs after approximately 18-hour stimulation, taken from a patient who received antiretroviral therapy. This clonotype originated in an adult man with HIV who was CMV-seropositive. This sequence joins TRBV12-3 or TRBV12-4 and TRBJ1-5; D unclear. The CDR3 DNA follows: TGTGCCAGCAGTTTAGAGGGACCCCAGCATTTT. This sequence encodes CASSLEGPQHF.